Listed below are T cell receptor beta chains from one sample, sequenced in a study of T cells expressing NK-cell markers. Following a re-call of the 5' RACE reads, TCRdb has one entry per CDR3 protein and lacks DNA. This listing includes 400,000 to 500,000 distinct CDR3 sequences. Sequenced sample: blood T cells: a sorted CD56 or NKG2C T cell subset, CD4+ or CD8+ T cells, or bulk PBMC T cells (not recorded which). The source is a woman aged 18-69 years in good health. The CDR3 runs from the conserved cysteine through the conserved F or W.

TRBJ2-1	TRBV5-6	CASSPRDRGPLGEQFF
TRBJ2-5	TRBV20-1	CSAASRTSGGIQETQYF
TRBJ1-4	TRBV7-2	CASSAGPVATNEKLFF
TRBJ2-1	TRBV20-1	CSAWTIPSSYNEQFF
TRBJ1-4	TRBV12-3/TRBV12-4	CASSQDRGGSEKLFF
TRBJ2-7	TRBV7-9	CASSREGGLPTYEQYF
TRBJ2-3	TRBV5-1	CASSLIKADTQYF
TRBJ2-1	TRBV10-3	CAISSTQREGSEQFF
TRBJ2-3	TRBV10-2	CASSESWWPSGGEGTQYF
TRBJ2-7	TRBV19	CASSPSANYEQYF
TRBJ2-2	TRBV20-1	CSARTPQGSNTGELFF
TRBJ1-5	TRBV25-1	CASSESGNQPQHF
TRBJ1-1	TRBV29-1	CSVPRGNTEAFF
TRBJ2-5	TRBV20-1	CSARPDIKETQYF
TRBJ2-3	TRBV29-1	CSVDPGLAGDWSTDTQYF
TRBJ1-2	TRBV11-2	CASSPLQGSNYGYTF
TRBJ2-1	TRBV12-3/TRBV12-4	CASSPGSQRQFF
TRBJ2-2	TRBV5-6	CASSSRTVQVNTGELFF
TRBJ2-2	TRBV20-1	CSARAGGRNTGELFF
TRBJ2-2	TRBV20-1	CSASSSAGELFF
TRBJ2-5	TRBV20-1	CSARGGGRQETQYF
TRBJ2-1	TRBV5-6	CASSTDLAGVNEQFF
TRBJ2-7	TRBV7-2	CASSMGLAGYEQYF
TRBJ2-1	TRBV6-1	CASSQWASPTNEQFF
TRBJ2-2	TRBV18	CASISTNTGELFF
TRBJ2-7	TRBV7-9	CASSLASGLAGVGEQYF
TRBJ1-4	TRBV27	CASRTGQSNEKLFF
TRBJ1-1	TRBV5-6	CASGPPWGRTEAFF
TRBJ1-2	TRBV7-2	CASSRMTGGDYGYTF
TRBJ2-3	TRBV6-6	CASGADLTDTQYF
TRBJ2-7	TRBV2	CASKVASGIYEQYF
TRBJ2-1	TRBV5-1	CASSLVANNEQFF
TRBJ2-2	TRBV3-1	CASSPYSGELTGELFF
TRBJ2-1	TRBV7-6	CASSLGIAGGDNEQFF
TRBJ2-2	TRBV20-1	CSARGQNTGELFF
TRBJ2-1	TRBV20-1	CSAPQTSGDSGEQFF
TRBJ1-6	TRBV6-1	CASSAEPADSHNSPLHF
TRBJ2-1	TRBV12-5	CASAPWGHQNNEQFF
TRBJ2-7	TRBV27	CASSLGPTYEQYF
TRBJ2-1	TRBV5-5	CASSSGLAGRSYNEQFF
TRBJ1-5	TRBV12-3/TRBV12-4	CASSSPSRASGQPQHF
TRBJ2-3	TRBV2	CASRQREGLNTQYF
TRBJ2-7	TRBV18	CASSGDRGFYEQYF